Below, 30 T cell receptor beta chains from the same sample are listed, as sequenced in a study of T cell responses to AZD1222 COVID-19 vaccine (dated by TCRdb to 2020 to 2022). Libraries came from the immunoSEQ multiplex PCR assay. The clones in this table, taken by TCRdb from immuneACCESS, are in-frame only. Not every clone is retained; where verified, under half of the shortfall comes from an unresolved V gene, and the cause of the rest is unknown. The sample has approximately 160,000 clones on record, 90% to 95% of them singletons. The ten largest make up more than 1% of the sample. The time point label for this specimen denotes: about 28 days (+/-7) after the second vaccine dose. The sample in question was peripheral blood, obtained 28 days after the second AZD1222 dose. The source is an adult who received the AZD1222 COVID-19 vaccine.

This sequence joins TRBV2 and TRBJ2-7; D remains ambiguous. V lost 3 bases, J lost 9 bases, and 9 bases lay in between. The CDR3 runs 11 residues. The V gene's germline CDR1 is SNHLY and CDR2 FYNNEI. Here the CDR3 reads CASSEAGGQYF. In DNA, the CDR3 is TGTGCCAGCAGTGAGGCAGGCGGGCAGTACTTC.

In the case of this clone: The same CDR3 also results from other DNA sequences found in this sample. The chain combines TRBV5-1 with TRBJ2-7; TRBD1 aligns across 9 bases. This CDR3 region has 14 residues. Trimming cost V 5 bases and J 2 bases; bases outside gene matches: 5. The germline gives CDR1 SGHRS, CDR2 YFSETQ. The DNA of the CDR3 is TGCGCCAGCAGTCCCGGGACAGGGACCTACGAGCAGTACTTC. It codes for CASSPGTGTYEQYF.

The V and J genes are TRBV13 and TRBJ2-1, with 8 positions matching TRBD2. This CDR3 is built from 15 residues. Germline V gives CDR1 PRHDT, CDR2 FYEKMQ (reference sequence). The J segment lost 0 bases and the V segment lost 9 bases, leaving 7 bases of the junction unmatched. This CDR3 is CASKRGPFSYNEQFF. The CDR3 DNA reads TGTGCCAGTAAGCGGGGGCCCTTCTCCTACAATGAGCAGTTCTTC. The full variable domain, its missing parts supplied by reference TRBV13 and TRBJ2-1, is AAGVIQSPRHLIKEKRETATLKCYPIPRHDTVYWYQQGPGQDPQFLISFYEKMQSDKGSIPDRFSAQQFSDYHSELNMSSLELGDSALYFCASKRGPFSYNEQFFGPGTRLTVL.

The chain employs TRBV14 and TRBJ1-2; maybe TRBD1 (5 bases). The germline gives CDR1 SGHDN, CDR2 FVKESK. This CDR3 has 18 residues. V was pared by 1 base and J by 4 bases, with 22 bases between. CDR3 region: CASSQVWAGRGSTYGYTF. The CDR3 DNA reads as TGTGCCAGCAGCCAAGTTTGGGCAGGGAGAGGTTCTACCTATGGCTACACCTTC.

The rearrangement uses TRBV28 and TRBJ1-1; D call uncertain. This CDR3 is 16 amino acids long. V was pared by 3 bases and J by 4 bases, with 18 bases between. Germline V CDR1 and CDR2: MDHEN, SYDVKM. CDR3 coding DNA: TGTGCCAGCAGTTTTGGACGTGAAGGGATCGGCACTGAAGCTTTCTTT. Amino acids: CASSFGREGIGTEAFF.

The chain has TRBV5-4 and TRBJ2-2; TRBD1 aligns across 7 bases. Germline V gene sequence: CDR1 SGHNT, CDR2 YYREEE (reference sequence). V was clipped by 2 bases and J by 3 bases; unmatched bases: 1. The CDR3 is 14 residues long. CDR3 sequence (DNA): TGTGCCAGCAGCTTAACAGGGGACACCGGGGAGCTGTTTTTT. Translation: CASSLTGDTGELFF.

DNA of the CDR3: TGTGCCAGCTCACCCTTGGTGTCCGGGGGAAACACCATATATTTT. Its protein product is CASSPLVSGGNTIYF. The chain employs TRBV18 and TRBJ1-3; D not resolved. The CDR3 contains 15 residues. Germline loops: CDR1 KGHSH, CDR2 LQKENI. V dropped 3 bases and J dropped 4 bases, with 13 bases sitting between them. Combining the CDR3 with reference TRBV18 and TRBJ1-3 gives the whole variable domain NAGVMQNPRHLVRRRGQEARLRCSPMKGHSHVYWYRQLPEEGLKFMVYLQKENIIDESGMPKERFSAEFPKEGPSILRIQQVVRGDSAAYFCASSPLVSGGNTIYFGEGSWLTVV.

The chain recombines TRBV28 with TRBJ1-1, with a tentative D call TRBD1 (5 bases). Germline CDR1 MDHEN, CDR2 SYDVKM. V was shortened by 5 bases and J by 4 bases, with 17 bases between the two germline ends. The CDR3 sequence is 15 residues long. Here the CDR3 reads CASSISGGAGTEAFF. CDR3 bases: TGTGCCAGCAGTATATCCGGGGGTGCGGGCACTGAAGCTTTCTTT.

The V and J genes are TRBV9 and TRBJ2-4; D not certain. Trimming stripped 3 bases from V and 7 bases from J, with 14 bases between. The CDR3 is 14 amino acids. The germline gives CDR1 SGDLS, CDR2 YYNGEE. This chain's CDR3 is CASSDGSEWNIQYF. The CDR3, as DNA: TGTGCCAGCAGCGACGGGTCGGAGTGGAACATTCAGTACTTC.

To note about this clone: At the DNA level, this CDR3 is encoded by other sequences in the same sample as well. V and J are TRBV9 and TRBJ1-6; perhaps TRBD1 as D (5 bases). V lost 0 bases and J lost 0, with 10 bases in between. The CDR3 has 17 amino acids. Germline-derived CDR1 and CDR2 are SGDLS and YYNGEE. The CDR3 region has the DNA TGTGCCAGCAGCGTAGGCCAGGGCCGCTCCTATAATTCACCCCTCCACTTT. This sequence encodes CASSVGQGRSYNSPLHF.

The V call is TRBV6-1, the J call TRBJ1-1; D call uncertain. In germline, CDR1 is MNHNS, CDR2 SASEGT. V gave up 3 bases and J gave up 4 bases, with 9 bases separating them. The CDR3 consists of 13 residues. The DNA of the CDR3 is TGTGCCAGCAGTGACATTGGGAGCACTGAAGCTTTCTTT. It translates to CASSDIGSTEAFF.

The V call is TRBV19, the J call TRBJ1-5, with D perhaps matching TRBD1 (5 bases). V was shortened by 5 bases and J by 7 bases, with 12 bases between the two germline ends. The CDR3 runs 13 residues. The germline V gene encodes CDR1 LNHDA and CDR2 SQIVND (reference sequence). CDR3 nucleotides: TGTGCCAGTAGTGGGAGGGGAGGACAGCCCCAGCATTTT. Amino acids: CASSGRGGQPQHF.

V usage is TRBV7-2 and J usage is TRBJ2-5; 12 bases map to TRBD2. Germline loops: CDR1 SGHTA, CDR2 FQGNSA. The CDR3 is made up of 18 amino acids. V gave up 4 bases and J gave up 5 bases; unmatched junction bases: 14. The CDR3 loop reads CASSSSWMTSGGGETQYF. The CDR3 bases are TGTGCCAGCAGCTCCAGCTGGATGACTAGCGGGGGTGGGGAGACCCAGTACTTC. Based on the CDR3 plus reference TRBV7-2 and TRBJ2-5, the full variable domain is GAGVSQSPSNKVTEKGKDVELRCDPISGHTALYWYRQSLGQGLEFLIYFQGNSAPDKSGLPSDRFSAERTGGSVSTLTIQRTQQEDSAVYLCASSSSWMTSGGGETQYFGPGTRLLVL.

Only one count was recorded for this clone. This chain links TRBV6-5 with TRBJ2-7; 8 bases map to TRBD1. J was trimmed by 3 bases and V by 5 bases; bases with no gene match: 3. The CDR3 length is 13 residues. Germline lookup yields CDR1 MNHEY and CDR2 SVGAGI. The CDR3 nucleotides read TGTGCCAGCAGTCGGGACAGGTACTACGAGCAGTACTTC. Its translation: CASSRDRYYEQYF.

This sequence joins TRBV5-1 and TRBJ1-1; D is unclear. The germline V gene encodes CDR1 SGHRS and CDR2 YFSETQ. This CDR3 has 15 residues. Trimming shortened V by 0 bases and J by 0 bases, and 9 bases separated the two germline ends. The CDR3 loop reads CASSLEATVNTEAFF. CDR3 in DNA: TGCGCCAGCAGCTTGGAAGCCACAGTGAACACTGAAGCTTTCTTT.

This chain links TRBV7-8 with TRBJ1-2; TRBD1 matches at 12 bases. In germline, CDR1 is SGHVS, CDR2 FQNEAQ. Losses at the gene ends were 0 bases for V and 4 bases for J; bases not matched to a gene: 9. CDR3 length: 18 residues. CDR3 amino acids: CASSLAWGQGAQVYGYTF. DNA for the CDR3: TGTGCCAGCAGCTTAGCGTGGGGACAGGGGGCGCAGGTCTATGGCTACACCTTC.

This rearrangement joins TRBV5-1 to TRBJ2-1; 7 bases align to TRBD1. The germline CDR1 and CDR2 sequences are SGHRS and YFSETQ. The ends lost 4 bases at V and 5 bases at J; junction bases unmatched: 12. The CDR3 is made up of 16 amino acids. The chain's CDR3 is CASSIKPGQPNNEQFF. In nucleotides, the CDR3 is TGCGCCAGCAGCATAAAACCGGGACAGCCGAACAATGAGCAGTTCTTC. The whole variable domain, filled in from reference TRBV5-1 and TRBJ2-1, reads KAGVTQTPRYLIKTRGQQVTLSCSPISGHRSVSWYQQTPGQGLQFLFEYFSETQRNKGNFPGRFSGRQFSNSRSEMNVSTLELGDSALYLCASSIKPGQPNNEQFFGPGTRLTVL.

The chain joins TRBV12-3 or TRBV12-4 to TRBJ1-5; unclear D gene. CDR3 length: 13 amino acids. V shed 3 bases and J shed 9 bases, with 12 bases lying between them. CDR3 region: CASSFTSRGPQHF. DNA of the CDR3: TGTGCCAGCAGTTTCACCTCACGGGGGCCCCAGCATTTT.

The genes are TRBV10-2 and TRBJ2-2, with TRBD1 identical over 12 bases. V gave up 10 bases and J gave up 6 bases; unmatched junction bases: 6. This CDR3 has 14 residues. Germline V gives CDR1 WSHSY, CDR2 SAAADI. CDR3 coding DNA: TGCGCCACGAGGGGACAGGGGGCACCCGGGGAGCTGTTTTTT. Its translation: CATRGQGAPGELFF.

J is TRBJ1-2 and V is TRBV5-1; D is uncertain. CDR1 is SGHRS and CDR2 is YFSETQ in the germline V gene. The CDR3 sequence is 13 residues long. Trimming cost V 2 bases and J 6 bases, with 11 bases left between them. CDR3 loop: CASSFNAVDGYTF. CDR3 DNA sequence: TGCGCCAGCAGCTTTAACGCGGTGGATGGCTACACCTTC.

The chain is built from TRBV25-1 and TRBJ2-1, with D unresolved. V was pared by 3 bases and J by 5 bases, with 11 bases between. There are 14 residues in the CDR3. Germline V gene data show CDR1 as MGHDK and CDR2 as SYGVNS. The CDR3 spells CASSDGESNNEQFF. The CDR3 DNA reads as TGTGCCAGCAGTGATGGAGAAAGTAACAATGAGCAGTTCTTC.

V is TRBV7-9 and J is TRBJ1-2; TRBD1 matches 9 bases. The CDR3 is 13 amino acids. Per germline, CDR1 SEHNR and CDR2 FQNEAQ (reference sequence). V gave up 3 bases and J gave up 11 bases; unmatched junction bases: 7. CDR3 in DNA: TGTGCCAGCAGCTTCGAACAGGGGGCCGGGTACACCTTC. Encoded protein: CASSFEQGAGYTF. Full variable domain (missing parts from reference TRBV7-9 and TRBJ1-2): DTGVSQNPRHKITKRGQNVTFRCDPISEHNRLYWYRQTLGQGPEFLTYFQNEAQLEKSRLLSDRFSAERPKGSFSTLEIQRTEQGDSAMYLCASSFEQGAGYTFGSGTRLTVV.

CDR3 nucleotide sequence: TGTGCCAGTAGTATAAACCCAACAGAGGGAATCTATGGCTACACCTTC. Protein product: CASSINPTEGIYGYTF. V and J are TRBV19 and TRBJ1-2; D is ambiguous. Germline V gene data show CDR1 as LNHDA and CDR2 as SQIVND (reference sequence). V lost 2 bases to trimming and J lost 4 bases, with 17 bases between them. The CDR3 totals 16 residues. Using reference TRBV19 and TRBJ1-2 for the parts outside the CDR3, the full variable domain is DGGITQSPKYLFRKEGQNVTLSCEQNLNHDAMYWYRQDPGQGLRLIYYSQIVNDFQKGDIAEGYSVSREKKESFPLTVTSAQKNPTAFYLCASSINPTEGIYGYTFGSGTRLTVV.

V is TRBV7-9 and J is TRBJ1-5, with a possible D match to TRBD1 (6 bases). The CDR3 covers 15 residues. V lost 5 bases and J lost 6, with 17 bases in between. The germline gives CDR1 SEHNR, CDR2 FQNEAQ (reference sequence). The CDR3, as DNA: TGTGCCAGCAGCCCGAGCGCGGGGGCCCTTCAGCCCCAGCATTTT. This codes for CASSPSAGALQPQHF.

In this sample, this clone turned up once. The J gene is TRBJ2-7, the V gene TRBV29-1, with TRBD1 as a possible D gene (6 bases). The CDR3 length is 13 residues. Germline CDR1 SQVTM, CDR2 ANQGSEA. V was shortened by 6 bases and J by 5 bases, with 17 bases between the two germline ends. The CDR3 is CSVNWGPRDEQYF. CDR3 bases: TGCAGCGTCAACTGGGGGCCCCGGGACGAGCAGTACTTC.

The chain joins TRBV12-3 or TRBV12-4 to TRBJ2-7; D is tentatively TRBD1 or TRBD2 (5 bases each). V shed 1 base and J shed 4 bases, with 8 bases lying between them. The CDR3 has 13 residues. CDR3 coding DNA: TGTGCCAGCAGTTTAGTGGGGGAATACGAGCAGTACTTC. Its protein product is CASSLVGEYEQYF.

The chain has TRBV10-3 and TRBJ2-1; D uncertain. Trimming shortened V by 10 bases and J by 6 bases, and 16 bases separated the two germline ends. Germline values: CDR1 ENHRY, CDR2 SYGVKD. The CDR3 loop spans 13 amino acids. Here the CDR3 reads CATHQDPPNEQFF. The CDR3 DNA follows: TGTGCCACCCACCAGGACCCCCCCAATGAGCAGTTCTTC.

V and J are TRBV6-5 and TRBJ1-1, with TRBD1 matching 9 bases. Looked up from germline, CDR1 is MNHEY and CDR2 is SVGAGI. The CDR3 consists of 13 residues. V was clipped by 2 bases and J by 6 bases; unmatched bases: 1. The CDR3 bases are TGTGCCAGCAGTTACCGGACAGGGGCTGAAGCTTTCTTT. Its translation: CASSYRTGAEAFF.

This rearrangement joins TRBV7-9 to TRBJ2-7; tentatively, D is TRBD1 (5 bases). CDR3 length: 17 residues. Trimming took 2 bases from V and 4 from J, leaving 21 bases between them. CDR1 and CDR2 from the germline V gene are SEHNR and FQNEAQ (reference sequence). CDR3 sequence reads: CASSLSPGQGDLYEQYF. The CDR3 DNA sequence: TGTGCCAGCAGCTTATCCCCAGGGCAGGGTGACCTTTACGAGCAGTACTTC. The complete variable domain, with remaining parts taken from reference TRBV7-9 and TRBJ2-7, reads DTGVSQNPRHKITKRGQNVTFRCDPISEHNRLYWYRQTLGQGPEFLTYFQNEAQLEKSRLLSDRFSAERPKGSFSTLEIQRTEQGDSAMYLCASSLSPGQGDLYEQYFGPGTRLTVT.

CDR3 coding DNA: TGTGCCAGCAGCTTAGGAGGGGGGGCGGCAGATACGCAGTATTTT. As protein: CASSLGGGAADTQYF. This sequence joins TRBV7-6 and TRBJ2-3; D is possibly TRBD2 (7 bases). CDR1 and CDR2 from the germline V gene are SGHVS and FNYEAQ. The CDR3 is 15 residues long. The V end lost 1 base, the J end lost 4 bases, and 12 bases lay between the germline ends.